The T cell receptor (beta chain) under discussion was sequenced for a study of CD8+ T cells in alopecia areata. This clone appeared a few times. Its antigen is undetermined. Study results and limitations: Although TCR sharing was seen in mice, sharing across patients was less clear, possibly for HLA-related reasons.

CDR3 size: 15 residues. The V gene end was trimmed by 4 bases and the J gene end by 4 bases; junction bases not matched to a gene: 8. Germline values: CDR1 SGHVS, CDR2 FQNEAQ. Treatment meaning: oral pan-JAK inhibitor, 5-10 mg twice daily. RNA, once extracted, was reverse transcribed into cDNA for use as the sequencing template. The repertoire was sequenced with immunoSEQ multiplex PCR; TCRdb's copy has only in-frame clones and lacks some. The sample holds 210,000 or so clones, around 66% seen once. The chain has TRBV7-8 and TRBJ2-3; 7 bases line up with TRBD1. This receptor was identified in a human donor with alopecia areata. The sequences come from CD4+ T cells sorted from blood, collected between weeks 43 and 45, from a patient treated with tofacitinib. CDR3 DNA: TGTGCCAGCAGCTCGACAGGGAATGTGGCAGATACGCAGTATTTT. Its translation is CASSSTGNVADTQYF.